There are many counts of the clone carrying this T cell receptor (beta chain). Germline CDR1 SGHAT, CDR2 FQNNGV. The junction had 8 bases not matched to a gene; V was cut back by 5 bases and J by 4 bases. This CDR3 has 14 amino acids. The source material, RNA transcripts, was used to amplify TCR beta CDR3 regions. First-round RT-PCR with HTBI primers amplified the TCR CDR3 region. Using its own MiXCR run on the multiplex PCR reads, TCRdb lists one record per CDR3 protein. Of approximately 300,000 distinct CDR3 sequences listed, approximately 18% are singletons. The data originate from a study of T cells in Graves' hyperthyroidism and ophthalmopathy.

The chain links TRBV11-2 to TRBJ2-7; TRBD2 matches 7 bases. Sequencing was performed on blood. The TCR was taken from a man aged 50 to 60 with Graves' ophthalmopathy. As DNA, the CDR3 is TGTGCCAGCAGCGCCCGGGGCGGGAGTTACGAGCAGTACTTC. Protein product: CASSARGGSYEQYF.